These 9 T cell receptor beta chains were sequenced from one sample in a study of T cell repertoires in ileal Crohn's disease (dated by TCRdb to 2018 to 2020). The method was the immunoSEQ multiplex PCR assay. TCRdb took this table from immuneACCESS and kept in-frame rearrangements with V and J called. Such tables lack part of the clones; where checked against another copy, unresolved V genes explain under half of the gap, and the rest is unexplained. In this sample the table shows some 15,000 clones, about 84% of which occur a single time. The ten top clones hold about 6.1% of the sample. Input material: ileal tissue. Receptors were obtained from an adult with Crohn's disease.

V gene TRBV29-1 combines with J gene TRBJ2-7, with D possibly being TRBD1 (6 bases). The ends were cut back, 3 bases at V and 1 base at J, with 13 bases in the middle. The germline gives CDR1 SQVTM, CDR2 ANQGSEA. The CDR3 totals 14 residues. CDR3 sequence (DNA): TGCAGCGTTGAGATGAGGGGGAATTCCTACGAGCAGTACTTC. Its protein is CSVEMRGNSYEQYF.

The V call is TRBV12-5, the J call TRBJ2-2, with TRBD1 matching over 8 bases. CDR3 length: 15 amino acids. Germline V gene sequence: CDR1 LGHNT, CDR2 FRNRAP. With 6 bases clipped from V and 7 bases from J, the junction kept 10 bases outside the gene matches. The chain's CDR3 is CASGHLDRGGGELFF. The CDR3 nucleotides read TGTGCTAGTGGCCACCTCGACAGGGGAGGCGGGGAGCTGTTTTTT.

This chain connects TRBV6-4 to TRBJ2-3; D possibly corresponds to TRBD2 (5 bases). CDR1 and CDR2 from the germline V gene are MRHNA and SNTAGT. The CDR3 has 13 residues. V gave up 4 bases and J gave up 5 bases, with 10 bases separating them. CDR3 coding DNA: TGTGCCAGCAGTGCGGGGTTGGGAGATACGCAGTATTTT. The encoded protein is CASSAGLGDTQYF.

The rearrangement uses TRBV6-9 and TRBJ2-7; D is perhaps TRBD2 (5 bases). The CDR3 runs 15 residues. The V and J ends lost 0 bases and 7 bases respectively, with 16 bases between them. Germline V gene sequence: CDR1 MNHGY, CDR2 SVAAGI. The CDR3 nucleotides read TGTGCCAGCAGTTATTCCGGGGTCGGTTCTGGGGAGCAGTACTTC. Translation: CASSYSGVGSGEQYF.

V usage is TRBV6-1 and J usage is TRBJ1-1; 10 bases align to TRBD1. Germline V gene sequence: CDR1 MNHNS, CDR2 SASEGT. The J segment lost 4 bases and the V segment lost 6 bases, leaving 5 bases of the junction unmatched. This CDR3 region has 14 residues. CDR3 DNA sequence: TGTGCCAGCAGGGGACAGGGGTTGGTCACTGAAGCTTTCTTT. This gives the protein CASRGQGLVTEAFF.

CDR3 coding DNA: TGCGCCAGCAGCCAAGATTTTCGGGGGGGAGACTATGGCTACACCTTC. Translated: CASSQDFRGGDYGYTF. The chain joins TRBV4-1 to TRBJ1-2, with D possibly matching TRBD1 (5 bases). The CDR3 has 16 amino acids. Between the trimmed V and J ends, which lost 0 bases and 3 bases, there was a span of 14 bases. Per the germline V gene, CDR1 is MGHRA and CDR2 is YSYEKL.

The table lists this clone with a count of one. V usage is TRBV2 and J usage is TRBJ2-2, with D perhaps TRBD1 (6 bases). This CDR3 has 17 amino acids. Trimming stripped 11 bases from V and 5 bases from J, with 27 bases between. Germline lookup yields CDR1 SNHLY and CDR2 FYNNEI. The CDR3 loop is CARGGKPNQPRTGELFF. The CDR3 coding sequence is TGTGCCCGAGGGGGAAAACCTAATCAACCCCGGACCGGGGAGCTGTTTTTT.

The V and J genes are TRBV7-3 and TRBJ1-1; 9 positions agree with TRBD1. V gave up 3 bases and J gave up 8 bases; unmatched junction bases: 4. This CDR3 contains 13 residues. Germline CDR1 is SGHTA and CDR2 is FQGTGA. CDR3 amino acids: CASSFGGTGEAFF. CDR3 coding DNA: TGTGCCAGCAGCTTCGGGGGGACAGGGGAAGCTTTCTTT.

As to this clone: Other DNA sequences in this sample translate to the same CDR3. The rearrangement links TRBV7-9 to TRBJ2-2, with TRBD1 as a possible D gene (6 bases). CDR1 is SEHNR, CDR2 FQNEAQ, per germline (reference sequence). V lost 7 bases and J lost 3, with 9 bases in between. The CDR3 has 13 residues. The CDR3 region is CASNPGDTGELFF. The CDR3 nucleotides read TGTGCCAGCAACCCAGGGGACACCGGGGAGCTGTTTTTT.